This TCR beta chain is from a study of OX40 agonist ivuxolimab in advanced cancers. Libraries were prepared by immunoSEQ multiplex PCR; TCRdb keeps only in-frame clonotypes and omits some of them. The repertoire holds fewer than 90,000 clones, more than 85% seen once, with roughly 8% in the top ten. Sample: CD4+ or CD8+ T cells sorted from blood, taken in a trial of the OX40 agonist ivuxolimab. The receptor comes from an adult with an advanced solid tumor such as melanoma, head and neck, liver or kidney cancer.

CDR3 amino acids: CASSPFDRGGTGELFF. CDR3 sequence (DNA): TGTGCCAGCAGCCCATTTGACAGGGGTGGCACCGGGGAGCTGTTTTTT. This chain links TRBV11-1 with TRBJ2-2; 8 bases are a match to TRBD1. Per the germline V gene, CDR1 is SGHAT and CDR2 is FQDESV (reference sequence). The CDR3 sequence is 16 residues long. V trimming: 5 bases; J trimming: 4 bases; junction bases outside the gene matches: 9.